What follows are 28 T cell receptor beta chains derived from one specimen sequenced in a study of T cells in Graves' hyperthyroidism and ophthalmopathy. Regions amplified from RNA transcripts were the TCR beta CDR3 regions. First-round RT-PCR of the TCR CDR3 relied on the HTBI primer set. TCRdb passed the multiplex PCR reads through MiXCR, listing each CDR3 protein once. The sample has fewer than 250,000 distinct CDR3 sequences, over 15% seen once. The material sequenced was blood. These receptor sequences come from a young woman with Graves' ophthalmopathy.

This clonotype was detected many times. V is TRBV7-9 and J is TRBJ2-6; D unresolved. V lost 8 bases and J 4 bases, leaving 12 bases between the germline ends. This CDR3 contains 14 residues. Germline V gives CDR1 SEHNR, CDR2 FQNEAQ (reference sequence). The CDR3 spells CASLPKPGANVLTF. CDR3 nucleotides: TGTGCCAGCCTTCCCAAGCCGGGGGCCAACGTCCTGACTTTC.

The chain joins TRBV12-3 or TRBV12-4 to TRBJ2-1; 11 positions agree with TRBD2. The CDR3 is made up of 14 amino acids. Trimming took 9 bases from V and 4 from J; bases not matched to a gene: 5. The CDR3 DNA sequence: TGTGCCAGTTTAGCGGGAGGGCGATACAATGAGCAGTTCTTC. It codes for CASLAGGRYNEQFF.

This clonotype was observed many times. The rearrangement uses TRBV7-9 and TRBJ2-7, with TRBD1 matching 10 bases. The ends lost 3 bases at V and 0 bases at J; junction bases unmatched: 5. Germline values: CDR1 SEHNR, CDR2 FQNEAQ (reference sequence). This CDR3 spans 16 amino acids. CDR3 residues: CASSFSRDRGSYEQYF. CDR3 nucleotides: TGTGCCAGCAGCTTCAGCCGGGACAGGGGCTCCTACGAGCAGTACTTC.

The chain carries TRBV20-1 and TRBJ2-7; D may be TRBD2 (7 bases). The CDR3 extends over 14 amino acids. V was shortened by 3 bases and J by 2 bases, with 14 bases between the two germline ends. Germline V gene data show CDR1 as DFQATT and CDR2 as SNEGSKA (reference sequence). The chain's CDR3 is CSASRGAGTYEQYF. The CDR3, as DNA: TGCAGTGCTAGTCGGGGGGCAGGAACCTACGAGCAGTACTTC.

In its sample, this clonotype was seen many times. The V gene is TRBV6-2 or TRBV6-3, the J gene TRBJ2-1; no clear D gene. The germline V and J ends were trimmed by 7 bases and 7 bases, with 8 bases remaining between them. The CDR3 is 11 amino acids. Germline loops: CDR1 MNHEY, CDR2 SVGEGT. For the CDR3, the DNA is TGTGCCAGCACCCAAACTAATGAGCAGTTCTTC. It encodes CASTQTNEQFF.

About this clonotype: This may be a read error: a much more frequent sequence differs by one nucleotide. This sequence joins TRBV27 and TRBJ1-2; weak D call: TRBD1 (6 bases). Germline V CDR1 and CDR2: MNHEY, SMNVEV (reference sequence). The CDR3 length is 14 residues. The DNA of the CDR3 is TGTGCCTGCAGTTATCGGGGGGCCGGGAAGGGCTACACCTTC. Its protein product is CACSYRGAGKGYTF.

This clonotype was seen many times. The chain combines TRBV9 with TRBJ1-2; perhaps TRBD1 as D (5 bases). Trimming shortened V by 6 bases and J by 3 bases, and 18 bases separated the two germline ends. The CDR3 extends over 15 amino acids. Germline lookup yields CDR1 SGDLS and CDR2 YYNGEE. This chain's CDR3 is CASNHPAGGYYGYTF. The CDR3 bases are TGTGCCAGCAACCATCCGGCGGGGGGTTACTATGGCTACACCTTC.

Ten or more counts support this clonotype. This chain links TRBV7-9 with TRBJ2-7, with D possibly matching TRBD1 (5 bases). The CDR3 sequence is 13 residues long. CDR1 and CDR2 from the germline V gene are SEHNR and FQNEAQ (reference sequence). Trimming pared 4 bases from V and 3 bases from J, leaving 10 bases between. CDR3 sequence (DNA): TGTGCCAGCAGCTCGACAGCTTACTACGAGCAGTACTTC. It encodes CASSSTAYYEQYF. Together with reference TRBV7-9 and TRBJ2-7, the CDR3 gives the full variable domain: DTGVSQNPRHKITKRGQNVTFRCDPISEHNRLYWYRQTLGQGPEFLTYFQNEAQLEKSRLLSDRFSAERPKGSFSTLEIQRTEQGDSAMYLCASSSTAYYEQYFGPGTRLTVT.

The chain combines TRBV3-1 with TRBJ2-3; 14 nucleotides align to TRBD2. The trim removed 3 bases at V and 2 bases at J, leaving 4 bases unmatched. The CDR3 is 17 residues long. Germline values: CDR1 LGHDT, CDR2 YNNKEL (reference sequence). The CDR3 loop is CASSHGTSGRPTDTQYF. CDR3 DNA: TGTGCCAGCAGCCATGGGACTAGCGGGAGACCCACAGATACGCAGTATTTT.

There are many counts of this clonotype. This chain connects TRBV5-8 to TRBJ1-2; tentative D call: TRBD1 (6 bases). The CDR3 extends over 15 amino acids. Trimming removed 0 bases at V and 4 bases at J, with 13 bases between. Germline loops: CDR1 SGHTS, CDR2 YDEGEE. CDR3 residues: CASSLAGGGSYGYTF. The CDR3 nucleotides are TGTGCCAGCAGCTTGGCTGGGGGCGGTAGCTATGGCTACACCTTC.

This clonotype appeared many times. DNA of the CDR3: TGTGCCAGCAGTTACTCCGAGTTTAATTACAATGAGCAGTTCTTC. It is translated as CASSYSEFNYNEQFF. The chain links TRBV6-2 or TRBV6-3 to TRBJ2-1; D remains ambiguous. Germline-derived CDR1 and CDR2 are MNHEY and SVGEGT. Deletions cut 0 bases from V and 4 bases from J, with 10 bases between. This CDR3 comprises 15 residues.

This clonotype has at least ten counts. The chain couples TRBV5-1 to TRBJ1-1; perhaps TRBD1 as D (6 bases). Per the germline V gene, CDR1 is SGHRS and CDR2 is YFSETQ. With 2 bases removed from V and 2 bases from J, the gap between germline ends came to 10 bases. There are 14 residues in the CDR3. The chain's CDR3 is CASSFSTGNTEAFF. In DNA, the CDR3 is TGCGCCAGCAGCTTTTCGACAGGAAACACTGAAGCTTTCTTT.

This clonotype was found many times. V gene TRBV12-5 combines with J gene TRBJ2-1; D unresolved. Trimming removed 6 bases at V and 2 bases at J, with 14 bases between. The CDR3 consists of 15 residues. Germline-derived CDR1 and CDR2 are LGHNT and FRNRAP. In DNA form, the CDR3 reads TGTGCTAGTGGATCTGTTAAGGGCCCCTACAATGAGCAGTTCTTC. Protein product: CASGSVKGPYNEQFF. The variable domain in full, completed from reference TRBV12-5 and TRBJ2-1, reads DARVTQTPRHKVTEMGQEVTMRCQPILGHNTVFWYRQTMMQGLELLAYFRNRAPLDDSGMPKDRFSAEMPDATLATLKIQPSEPRDSAVYFCASGSVKGPYNEQFFGPGTRLTVL.

The CDR3 here is CASSLRQNYGYTF. In DNA, the CDR3 is TGTGCCAGCAGTTTACGACAGAACTATGGCTACACCTTC. This sequence joins TRBV28 and TRBJ1-2; D may be TRBD1 (5 bases). The CDR3 has 13 residues. The germline CDR1 and CDR2 sequences are MDHEN and SYDVKM. V dropped 2 bases and J dropped 2 bases, with 6 bases sitting between them.

This clonotype was found many times. The chain uses TRBV7-6 and TRBJ2-7; the D gene is possibly TRBD1 (6 bases). The V end was cut by 5 bases, the J end by 2 bases, with 13 bases between. The CDR3 has 14 residues. Germline V gene data show CDR1 as SGHVS and CDR2 as FNYEAQ. CDR3 sequence (DNA): TGTGCCAGCAGCGCAGCCGGGACAACCTACGAGCAGTACTTC. It yields the protein CASSAAGTTYEQYF.

This chain joins TRBV10-2 and TRBJ1-1, with unresolved D. Germline loops: CDR1 WSHSY, CDR2 SAAADI. Trimming removed 3 bases at V and 0 bases at J, with 8 bases between. CDR3 size: 14 residues. CDR3: CASSDGIMNTEAFF. The CDR3 DNA reads as TGCGCCAGCAGTGATGGGATTATGAACACTGAAGCTTTCTTT.

This clonotype occurred many times. The chain is built from TRBV7-2 and TRBJ2-1; D remains unclear. The germline V gene has CDR1 SGHTA and CDR2 FQGNSA. V lost 6 bases and J lost 8, with 11 bases in between. This CDR3 is 12 amino acids long. CDR3 in amino acids: CASRKFGDEQFF. The DNA for the CDR3 is TGTGCCAGCAGAAAGTTCGGCGATGAGCAGTTCTTC.

This clonotype was observed at least ten times. The chain couples TRBV7-8 to TRBJ2-4, with D perhaps TRBD2 (6 bases). Germline V gene lookup returns CDR1 SGHVS and CDR2 FQNEAQ. The CDR3 has 19 amino acids. Trimming removed 0 bases at V and 0 bases at J, with 18 bases between. CDR3 in amino acids: CASSLAPKGGTSAKNIQYF. In nucleotides, the CDR3 is TGTGCCAGCAGCTTAGCGCCAAAGGGTGGGACTTCAGCCAAAAACATTCAGTACTTC.

This clonotype was seen repeatedly, ten times or more. The V call is TRBV4-2, the J call TRBJ2-5; D perhaps matches TRBD2 (5 bases). Per germline, CDR1 LGHNA and CDR2 YNFKEQ. This CDR3 has 16 amino acids. Trimming left V 0 bases short and J 2 bases short, with 13 bases between. CDR3 in DNA: TGTGCCAGCAGCCAAGATCCTGTACTAGGTCAAGAGACCCAGTACTTC. This codes for CASSQDPVLGQETQYF.

This clonotype was recorded at least ten times. This chain links TRBV3-1 with TRBJ2-7, with unresolved D. There are 15 residues in the CDR3. The V gene's germline CDR1 is LGHDT and CDR2 YNNKEL (reference sequence). V gave up 0 bases and J gave up 0 bases, with 9 bases separating them. CDR3 DNA sequence: TGTGCCAGCAGCCAAGAATTGGCCATCTCCTACGAGCAGTACTTC. Its protein is CASSQELAISYEQYF.

This clonotype was seen at least ten times. The V and J genes are TRBV2 and TRBJ2-3; possibly TRBD2 for D (6 bases). The V end lost 6 bases, the J end lost 6 bases, and 19 bases lay between the germline ends. The CDR3 totals 15 residues. CDR1 is SNHLY and CDR2 is FYNNEI in the germline V gene. The CDR3 loop is CASRPGLTPVDTQYF. CDR3 DNA: TGTGCCAGCAGACCGGGACTGACCCCAGTGGATACGCAGTATTTT.

At least ten counts were recorded for this clonotype. The chain has TRBV20-1 and TRBJ1-5; D not resolved. Deletions cut 6 bases from V and 7 bases from J, with 16 bases between. The germline gives CDR1 DFQATT, CDR2 SNEGSKA (reference sequence). The CDR3 length is 13 residues. CDR3 loop: CSASAGFGQPQHF. DNA of the CDR3: TGCAGTGCGAGCGCGGGGTTTGGCCAGCCCCAGCATTTT.

This clonotype was seen a handful of times. This chain links TRBV5-1 with TRBJ1-2; tentative D call: TRBD1 (5 bases). CDR3 length: 14 residues. The germline V gene encodes CDR1 SGHRS and CDR2 YFSETQ. Trimming removed 4 bases from V and 1 base from J, with 11 bases in between. DNA of the CDR3: TGCGCCAGCAGCCTAGACAGTTATAACTATGGCTACACCTTC. Its translation: CASSLDSYNYGYTF.

In this sample, this clonotype turned up many times. This chain uses TRBV12-3 or TRBV12-4 with TRBJ1-2; possible D gene TRBD1, 6 bases. This CDR3 comprises 14 residues. V was shortened by 5 bases and J by 7 bases, with 17 bases between the two germline ends. CDR3 nucleotides: TGTGCCAGCAGTCCGGGTAAAGGGGGTGGTGGCTACACCTTC. Translated: CASSPGKGGGGYTF.

This clonotype was seen repeatedly, ten times or more. J is TRBJ2-7 and V is TRBV29-1; D not resolved. V was shortened by 6 bases and J by 0 bases, with 15 bases between the two germline ends. Germline CDR1 and CDR2: SQVTM and ANQGSEA. The length of the CDR3 is 14 residues. The CDR3 region has the DNA TGCAGCGTCACCACGAAGAAGGGCTCCTACGAGCAGTACTTC. The encoded protein is CSVTTKKGSYEQYF.

This clonotype appeared many times. The chain carries TRBV25-1 and TRBJ2-5, with unresolved D. Germline loops: CDR1 MGHDK, CDR2 SYGVNS. V was shortened by 3 bases and J by 5 bases, with 10 bases between the two germline ends. The CDR3 length is 13 residues. The CDR3: CASSEHQKETQYF. DNA for the CDR3: TGTGCCAGCAGTGAGCACCAAAAGGAGACCCAGTACTTC.

There are many counts of this clonotype. The chain combines TRBV20-1 with TRBJ2-2; D call uncertain. CDR1 and CDR2 from the germline V gene are DFQATT and SNEGSKA (reference sequence). V was trimmed by 5 bases and J by 4 bases, leaving 11 bases between them. This CDR3 has 13 residues. Written as DNA, the CDR3 is TGCAGTGCTTCCGGACCCGCCACCGGGGAGCTGTTTTTT. Its translation is CSASGPATGELFF.

This clonotype occurred many times. The chain joins TRBV6-1 to TRBJ1-1; a possible D gene is TRBD1 (5 bases). Germline CDR1 reads MNHNS; CDR2 reads SASEGT. V dropped 4 bases and J dropped 11 bases, with 11 bases sitting between them. There are 11 residues in the CDR3. CDR3 DNA: TGTGCCAGCAGTGCGTGGGGGGGTGCTTTCTTT. This translates into CASSAWGGAFF.